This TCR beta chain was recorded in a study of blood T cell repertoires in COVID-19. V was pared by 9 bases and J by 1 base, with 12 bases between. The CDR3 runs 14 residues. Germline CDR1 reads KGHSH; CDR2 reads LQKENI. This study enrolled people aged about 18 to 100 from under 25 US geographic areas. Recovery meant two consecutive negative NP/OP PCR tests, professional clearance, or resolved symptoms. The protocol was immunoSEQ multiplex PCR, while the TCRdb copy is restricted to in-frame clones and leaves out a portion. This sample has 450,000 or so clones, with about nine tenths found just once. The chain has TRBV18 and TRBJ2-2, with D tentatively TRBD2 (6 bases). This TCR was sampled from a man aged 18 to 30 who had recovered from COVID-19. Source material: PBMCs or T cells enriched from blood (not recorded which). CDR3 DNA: TGTGCCAGTAACCACGGGGGGAACACCGGGGAGCTGTTTTTT. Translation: CASNHGGNTGELFF.